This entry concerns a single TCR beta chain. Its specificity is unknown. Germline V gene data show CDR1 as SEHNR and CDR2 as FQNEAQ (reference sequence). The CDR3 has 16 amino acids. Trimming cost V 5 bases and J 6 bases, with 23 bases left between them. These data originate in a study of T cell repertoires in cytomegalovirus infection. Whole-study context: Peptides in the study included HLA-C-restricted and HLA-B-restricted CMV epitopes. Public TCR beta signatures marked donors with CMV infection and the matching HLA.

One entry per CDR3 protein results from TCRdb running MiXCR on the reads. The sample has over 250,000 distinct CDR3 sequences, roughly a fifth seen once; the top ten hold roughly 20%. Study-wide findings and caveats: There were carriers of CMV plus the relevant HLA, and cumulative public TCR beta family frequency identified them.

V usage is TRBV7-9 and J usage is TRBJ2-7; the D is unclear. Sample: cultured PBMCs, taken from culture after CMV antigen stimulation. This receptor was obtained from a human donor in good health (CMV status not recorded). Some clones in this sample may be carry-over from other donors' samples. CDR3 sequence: CASSGVPVVGVGEQYF. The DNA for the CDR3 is TGTGCCAGCAGCGGAGTACCGGTGGTCGGCGTGGGCGAGCAGTACTTC.